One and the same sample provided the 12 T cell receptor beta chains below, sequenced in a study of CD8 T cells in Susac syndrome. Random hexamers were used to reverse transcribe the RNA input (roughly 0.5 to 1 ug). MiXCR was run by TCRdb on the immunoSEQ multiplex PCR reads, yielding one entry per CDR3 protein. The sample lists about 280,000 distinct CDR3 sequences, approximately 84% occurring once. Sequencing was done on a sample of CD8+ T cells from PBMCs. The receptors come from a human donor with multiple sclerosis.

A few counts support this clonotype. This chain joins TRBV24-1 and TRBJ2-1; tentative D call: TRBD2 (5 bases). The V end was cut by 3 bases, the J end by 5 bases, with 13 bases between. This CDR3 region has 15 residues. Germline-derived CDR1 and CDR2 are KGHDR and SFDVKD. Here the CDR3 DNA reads TGTGCCACCAGTGATGGTGGGAGAAACAACAATGAGCAGTTCTTC. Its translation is CATSDGGRNNNEQFF.

The CDR3 sequence: CASSATTEARISEAFF. The CDR3 DNA reads TGTGCCAGCAGTGCCACGACAGAGGCTCGTATCTCTGAAGCTTTCTTT. This rearrangement joins TRBV28 to TRBJ1-1, with D possibly being TRBD1 (5 bases). The ends were cut back, 5 bases at V and 6 bases at J, with 22 bases in the middle. The CDR3 is 16 residues long. Looked up from germline, CDR1 is MDHEN and CDR2 is SYDVKM.

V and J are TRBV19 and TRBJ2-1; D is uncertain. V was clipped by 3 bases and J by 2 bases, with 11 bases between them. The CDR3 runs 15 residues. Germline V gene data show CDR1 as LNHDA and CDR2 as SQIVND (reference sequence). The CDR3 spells CASSIVDGAYNEQFF. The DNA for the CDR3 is TGTGCCAGTAGTATTGTAGACGGAGCCTACAATGAGCAGTTCTTC.

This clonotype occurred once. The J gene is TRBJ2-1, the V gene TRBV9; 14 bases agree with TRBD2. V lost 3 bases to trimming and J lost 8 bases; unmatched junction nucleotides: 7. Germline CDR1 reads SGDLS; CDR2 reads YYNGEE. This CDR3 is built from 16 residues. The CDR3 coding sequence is TGTGCCAGCAGCGAGCGACTAGCGGGAGGGAACGATGAGCAGTTCTTC. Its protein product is CASSERLAGGNDEQFF.

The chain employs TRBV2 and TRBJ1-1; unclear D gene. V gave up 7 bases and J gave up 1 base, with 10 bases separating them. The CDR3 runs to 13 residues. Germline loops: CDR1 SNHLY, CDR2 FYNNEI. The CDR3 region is CASMPTGNTEAFF. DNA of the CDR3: TGTGCCAGCATGCCGACGGGGAACACTGAAGCTTTCTTT. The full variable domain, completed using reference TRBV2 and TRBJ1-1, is EPEVTQTPSHQVTQMGQEVILRCVPISNHLYFYWYRQILGQKVEFLVSFYNNEISEKSEIFDDQFSVERPDGSNFTLKIRSTKLEDSAMYFCASMPTGNTEAFFGQGTRLTVV.

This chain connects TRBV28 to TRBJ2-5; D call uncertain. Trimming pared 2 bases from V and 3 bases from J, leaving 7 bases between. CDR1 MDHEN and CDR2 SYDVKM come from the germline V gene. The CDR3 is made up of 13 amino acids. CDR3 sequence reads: CASSLARKETQYF. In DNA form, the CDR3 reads TGTGCCAGCAGTTTAGCCAGGAAAGAGACCCAGTACTTC.

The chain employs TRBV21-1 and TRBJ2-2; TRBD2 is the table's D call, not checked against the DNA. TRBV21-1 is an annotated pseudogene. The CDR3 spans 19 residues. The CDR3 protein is CASSKEAVLAGAHTGELFF. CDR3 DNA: TGTGCCAGCAGCAAAGAAGCTGTACTAGCGGGAGCTCACACCGGGGAGCTGTTTTTT.

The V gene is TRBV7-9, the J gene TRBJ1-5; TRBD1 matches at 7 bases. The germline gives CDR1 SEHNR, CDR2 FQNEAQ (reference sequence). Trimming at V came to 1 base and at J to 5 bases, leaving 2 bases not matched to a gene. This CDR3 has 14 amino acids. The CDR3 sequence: CASSLEGAYQPQHF. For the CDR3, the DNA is TGTGCCAGCAGCTTAGAGGGGGCATATCAGCCCCAGCATTTT. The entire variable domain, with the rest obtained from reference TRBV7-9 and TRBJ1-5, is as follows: DTGVSQNPRHKITKRGQNVTFRCDPISEHNRLYWYRQTLGQGPEFLTYFQNEAQLEKSRLLSDRFSAERPKGSFSTLEIQRTEQGDSAMYLCASSLEGAYQPQHFGDGTRLSIL.

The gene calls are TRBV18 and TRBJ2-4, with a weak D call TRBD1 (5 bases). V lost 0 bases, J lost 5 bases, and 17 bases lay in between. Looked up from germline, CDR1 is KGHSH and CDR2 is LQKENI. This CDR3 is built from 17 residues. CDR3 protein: CASSPPWGKFAENIQYF. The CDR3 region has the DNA TGTGCCAGCTCACCACCGTGGGGCAAGTTTGCGGAAAACATTCAGTACTTC. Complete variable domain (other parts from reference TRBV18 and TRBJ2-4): NAGVMQNPRHLVRRRGQEARLRCSPMKGHSHVYWYRQLPEEGLKFMVYLQKENIIDESGMPKERFSAEFPKEGPSILRIQQVVRGDSAAYFCASSPPWGKFAENIQYFGAGTRLSVL.

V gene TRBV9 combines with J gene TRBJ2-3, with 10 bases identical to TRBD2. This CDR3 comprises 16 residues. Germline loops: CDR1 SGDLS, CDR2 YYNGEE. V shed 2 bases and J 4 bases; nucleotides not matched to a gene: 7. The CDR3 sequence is CASSVSGGTPSDTQYF. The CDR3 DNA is TGTGCCAGCAGCGTTAGCGGGGGGACACCTTCAGATACGCAGTATTTT.

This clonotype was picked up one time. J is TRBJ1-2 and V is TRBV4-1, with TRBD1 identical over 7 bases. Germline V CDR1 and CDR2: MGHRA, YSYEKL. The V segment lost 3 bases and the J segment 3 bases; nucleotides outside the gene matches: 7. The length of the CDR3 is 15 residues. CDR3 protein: CASSHRQGRDYGYTF. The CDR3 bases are TGCGCCAGCAGCCACCGACAGGGAAGGGACTATGGCTACACCTTC.

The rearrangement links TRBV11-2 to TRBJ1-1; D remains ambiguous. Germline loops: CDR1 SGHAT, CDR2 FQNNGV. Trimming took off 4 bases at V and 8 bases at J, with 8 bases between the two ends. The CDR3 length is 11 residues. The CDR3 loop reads CASSYNREAFF. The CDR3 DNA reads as TGTGCCAGCAGCTACAACAGAGAAGCTTTCTTT.